The present T cell receptor (beta chain) was sequenced within a study of shared clonotypes between healthy human individuals. TCRdb keeps only in-frame clones here, not all; method: immunoSEQ multiplex PCR. The repertoire includes around 2,000,000 clones, about 92% of them detected once, and around 1.7% sits in the top ten. The CDR3 loop spans 12 amino acids. The junction had 5 bases not matched to a gene; V was cut back by 7 bases and J by 3 bases. The germline V gene has CDR1 SQVTM and CDR2 ANQGSEA. Naive CD8 cells lacked CD45RO, underwent positive selection for CCR7 and left out terminally differentiated effector memory CD45RA+ cells.

Sequencing used naive CD8+ T cells from PBMCs. This receptor was obtained from a young man in good health. Some clones in this sample may be carry-over from other donors' samples. The chain links TRBV29-1 to TRBJ1-2; the match to TRBD1 covers 7 bases. CDR3 DNA sequence: TGCAGCGCCCTGGGACAGCACTATGGCTACACCTTC. This sequence encodes CSALGQHYGYTF.